This TCR beta chain derives from a study of cytomegalovirus exposure and HLA in healthy donors. Profiled with immunoSEQ multiplex PCR; TCRdb holds only in-frame clones, not every one. This sample carries about 110,000 clones, roughly nine tenths of them seen once, and the ten largest clones take around 2%. The source of this sequence is a woman aged 18-29 years in good health and CMV-seronegative. Sequencing was performed on PBMCs.

The CDR3 sequence: CASRILGQYYGYTF. In DNA, the CDR3 is TGTGCCAGCAGGATCTTGGGACAGTACTATGGCTACACCTTC. The chain links TRBV6-5 to TRBJ1-2; 7 positions match TRBD1. The germline CDR1 and CDR2 sequences are MNHEY and SVGAGI. V was pared by 6 bases and J by 3 bases, with 7 bases of the junction left unmatched. The CDR3 sequence is 14 residues long.